Sequencing of this TCR beta chain was carried out in a study of regulatory T cells in long-lasting Graves disease. This clonotype was recorded at least ten times. The time point: persistent/refractory GD, antithyroid drugs over 5 years with positive TRAb. Scientists built the TCR library using RNA that was extracted from PBMCs. Graves' disease diagnosis followed American Thyroid Association guidelines. In germline, CDR1 is MDHEN, CDR2 SYDVKM. Trimming took 8 bases from V and 3 from J, leaving 26 bases between them. The CDR3 totals 17 residues. Through Arm-PCR of CDR3 regions and iRepertoire HTBI primers, TCR beta libraries were built. MiXCR, run by TCRdb on the multiplex PCR reads, gives a single entry per CDR3 protein. Counted here are hundreds of thousands of distinct CDR3 sequences, roughly 21% occurring once; the ten biggest clones make up approximately 15%.

The input for sequencing was peripheral blood mononuclear cells (PBMCs), taken when the disease was refractory, from a patient treated with antithyroid drugs. The sequence came from a female donor with Graves disease. This chain uses TRBV28 with TRBJ2-7; tentative D call: TRBD1 (6 bases). The CDR3 nucleotides read TGTGCCAGCTGCCTTAGGGGGTCCCCGATTTATTGCTACGAGCAGTACTTC. Amino acid sequence: CASCLRGSPIYCYEQYF. Filled out from reference TRBV28 and TRBJ2-7, the complete variable domain reads DVKVTQSSRYLVKRTGEKVFLECVQDMDHENMFWYRQDPGLGLRLIYFSYDVKMKEKGDIPEGYSVSREKKERFSLILESASTNQTSMYLCASCLRGSPIYCYEQYFGPGTRLTVT.